The source of this T cell receptor beta chain is a study of T cell responses to AZD1222 COVID-19 vaccine. The study, taken as a whole, reports: Targets within unmutated variant regions were reportedly found for nearly half of spike-specific TCRs. The repertoires were collected only after the peak T cell response.

CDR1 and CDR2 (germline): LGHDT, YNNKEL (reference sequence). Trimming took off 0 bases at V and 2 bases at J, with 5 bases between the two ends. The CDR3 contains 13 residues. Comments on this clone: Its antigen is currently unknown.

TCRdb's table, derived via immunoSEQ multiplex PCR, lists solely in-frame clones and lacks some. Altogether approximately 130,000 clones are present, around 86% being singletons, with the ten largest covering around 3%. The origin of this receptor is an adult who received the AZD1222 COVID-19 vaccine. J is TRBJ2-7 and V is TRBV3-1 (or the pseudogene TRBV3-2); D remains ambiguous. This sample comprised peripheral blood, obtained 28 days after the second AZD1222 dose. CDR3 sequence reads: CASSQDSPYEQYF. CDR3 DNA sequence: TGTGCCAGCAGCCAAGATTCCCCCTACGAGCAGTACTTC.